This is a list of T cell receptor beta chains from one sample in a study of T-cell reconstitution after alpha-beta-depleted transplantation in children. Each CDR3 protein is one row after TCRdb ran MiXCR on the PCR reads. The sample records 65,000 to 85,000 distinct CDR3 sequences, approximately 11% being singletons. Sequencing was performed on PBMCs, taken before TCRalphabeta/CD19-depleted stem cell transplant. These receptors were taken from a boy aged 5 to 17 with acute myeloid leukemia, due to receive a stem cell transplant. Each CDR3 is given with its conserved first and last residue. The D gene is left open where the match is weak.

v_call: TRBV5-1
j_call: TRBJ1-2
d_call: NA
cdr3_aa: CASSFGIGYGYTF

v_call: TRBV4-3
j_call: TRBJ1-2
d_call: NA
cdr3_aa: CASSQDRAASYRYTF

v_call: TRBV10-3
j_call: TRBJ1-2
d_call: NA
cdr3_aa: CAIRTSLEGRHYGYTF

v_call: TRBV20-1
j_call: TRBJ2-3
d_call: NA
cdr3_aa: CSVLGPTWGTDTQYF

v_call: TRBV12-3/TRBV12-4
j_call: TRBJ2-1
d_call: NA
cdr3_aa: CASSPEGEILNEQFF

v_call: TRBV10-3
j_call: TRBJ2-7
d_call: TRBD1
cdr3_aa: CAISELGQGTFEQYF

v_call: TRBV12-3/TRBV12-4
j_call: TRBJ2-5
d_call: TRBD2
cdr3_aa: CASSWTSGRTAQYF

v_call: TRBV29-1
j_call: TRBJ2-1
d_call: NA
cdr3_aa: CSAAKMDEQFF

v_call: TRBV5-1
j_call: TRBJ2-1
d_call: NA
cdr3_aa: CASSLTTYNEQFF

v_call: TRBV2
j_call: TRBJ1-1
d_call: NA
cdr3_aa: CASSEWGSGKTEAFF

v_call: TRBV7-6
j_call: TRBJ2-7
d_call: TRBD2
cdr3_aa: CASSRSELASEQYF

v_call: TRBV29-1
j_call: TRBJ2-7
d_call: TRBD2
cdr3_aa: CSGSSGRAALEYF

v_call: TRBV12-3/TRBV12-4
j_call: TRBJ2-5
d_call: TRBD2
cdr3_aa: CASSFGAFGTSGVLF

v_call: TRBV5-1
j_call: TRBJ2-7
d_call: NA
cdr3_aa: CASSFSEGGEQYF

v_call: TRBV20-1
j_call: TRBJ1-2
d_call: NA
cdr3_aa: CSARDRGTGYGYTF

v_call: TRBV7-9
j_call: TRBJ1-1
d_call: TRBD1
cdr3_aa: CASSSRTGSTEAFF

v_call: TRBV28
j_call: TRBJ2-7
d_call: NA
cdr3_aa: CANSGRRTYEQYF

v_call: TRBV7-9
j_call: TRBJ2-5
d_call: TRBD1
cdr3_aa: CASSSKDRVQETQYF

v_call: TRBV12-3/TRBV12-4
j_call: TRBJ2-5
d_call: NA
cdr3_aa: CASSLTETQYF

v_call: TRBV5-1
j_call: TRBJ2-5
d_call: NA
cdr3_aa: CASSPSVGSAIQETQYF

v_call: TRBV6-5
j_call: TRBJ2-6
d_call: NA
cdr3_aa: CASSTDSGANVLTF

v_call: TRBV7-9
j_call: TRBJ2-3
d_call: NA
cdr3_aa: CASSLEAAQDPDTQYF

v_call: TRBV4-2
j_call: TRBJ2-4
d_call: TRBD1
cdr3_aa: CASSQDLHTGTGNRYF

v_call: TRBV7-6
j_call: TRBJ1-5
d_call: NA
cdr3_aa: CASSPGVGPYQPQHF

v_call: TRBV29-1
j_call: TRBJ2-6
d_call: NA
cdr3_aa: CSVDLGANVLTF

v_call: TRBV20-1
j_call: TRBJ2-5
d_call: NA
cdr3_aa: CSSHREETQYF

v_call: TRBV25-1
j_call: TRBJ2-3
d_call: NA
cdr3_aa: CASSEFGRAQYF

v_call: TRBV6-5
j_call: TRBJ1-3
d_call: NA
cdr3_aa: CASSYSGRRNTIYF

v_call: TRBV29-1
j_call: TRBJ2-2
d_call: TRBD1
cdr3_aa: CSVVRGTGGANTGELFF

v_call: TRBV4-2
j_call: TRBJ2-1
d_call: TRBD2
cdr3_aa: CASSNHRTSGGSPGYNEQFF

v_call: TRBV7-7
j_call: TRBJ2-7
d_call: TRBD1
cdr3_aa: CASSSTTGSEQYF

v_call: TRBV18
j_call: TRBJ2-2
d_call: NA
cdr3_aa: CASSLQTGELFF

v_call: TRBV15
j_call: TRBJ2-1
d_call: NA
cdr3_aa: CATSSYQAEQFF

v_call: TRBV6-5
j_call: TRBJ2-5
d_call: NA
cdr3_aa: CASSYSRGQTQYF

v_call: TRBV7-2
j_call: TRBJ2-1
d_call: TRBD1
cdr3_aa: CASSLVSGTGGYNEQFF

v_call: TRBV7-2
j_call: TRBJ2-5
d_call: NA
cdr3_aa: CASSLGQSGETQYF

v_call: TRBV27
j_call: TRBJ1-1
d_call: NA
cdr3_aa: CASSGGTTRYTEAFF

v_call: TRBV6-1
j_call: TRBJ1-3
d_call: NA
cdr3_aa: CASSLQNRVAGNTIYF

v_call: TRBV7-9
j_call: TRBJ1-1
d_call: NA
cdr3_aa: CASSTREDNTEAFF

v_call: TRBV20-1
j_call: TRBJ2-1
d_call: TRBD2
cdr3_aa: CSARVPGTTYNEQFF

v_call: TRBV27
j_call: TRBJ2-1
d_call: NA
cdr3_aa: CASSLSPGGPPYNEQFF

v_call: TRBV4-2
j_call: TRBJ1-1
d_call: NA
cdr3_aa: CASSQVGEGYGEAFF